The source of this TCR beta chain is a study of CXCR3-negative and CXCR3-positive naive CD8 T cells. The study, taken as a whole, reports: For memory CD8+ cells diversity was much lower, but both naive subsets had comparably high diversity. Both naive subsets carried similar amounts of surface CD5, so TCR strength was inferred from TRB CDR3 properties. A higher hydrophobicity marked the TRB CDR3s of CXCR3-positive naive cells versus CXCR3-negative naive cells.

Among CD8+ T cells, naive ones were CD45RO-CCR7+CD27+CD95-. The method, 5' RACE with UMI labels, was used to prepare the TRB cDNA libraries. TCRdb re-called the 5' RACE reads and gives one entry per CDR3 protein, without DNA. The sample has 130,000 to 150,000 distinct CDR3 sequences. The CDR3 sequence is 14 residues long. In germline, CDR1 is SGHTA, CDR2 FQGNSA. Comment on this clonotype: Its antigen remains unknown.

The chain is built from TRBV7-2 and TRBJ2-5. The sample taken for sequencing was naive CXCR3+ CD8+ T cells from blood. As to subset: CD45RO-CCR7+CD27+CD95- naive CD8+ T cells expressing CXCR3 (TNR3+). This sequence originates from a human donor in good health. Some clones in this sample may be carry-over from other donors' samples. The CDR3 reads CASSPENNWETQYF.